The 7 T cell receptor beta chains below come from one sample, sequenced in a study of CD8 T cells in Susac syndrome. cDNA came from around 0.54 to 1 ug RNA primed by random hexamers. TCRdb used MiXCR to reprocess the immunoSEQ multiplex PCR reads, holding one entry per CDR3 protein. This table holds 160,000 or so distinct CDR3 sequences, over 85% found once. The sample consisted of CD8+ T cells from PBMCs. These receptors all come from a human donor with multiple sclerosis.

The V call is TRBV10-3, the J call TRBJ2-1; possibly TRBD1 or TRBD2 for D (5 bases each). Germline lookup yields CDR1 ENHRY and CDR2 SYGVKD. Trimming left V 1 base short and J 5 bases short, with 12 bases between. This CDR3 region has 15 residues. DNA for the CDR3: TGTGCCATCAGTGAGTTACAGCAGGGAGACAATGAGCAGTTCTTC. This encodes CAISELQQGDNEQFF.

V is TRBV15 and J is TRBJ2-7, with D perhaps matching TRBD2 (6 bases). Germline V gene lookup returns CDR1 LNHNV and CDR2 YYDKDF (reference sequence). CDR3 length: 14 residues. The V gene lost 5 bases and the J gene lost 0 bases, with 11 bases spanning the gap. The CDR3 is CATSGGTGSYEQYF. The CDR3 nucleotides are TGTGCCACCAGCGGAGGGACCGGCTCCTACGAGCAGTACTTC.

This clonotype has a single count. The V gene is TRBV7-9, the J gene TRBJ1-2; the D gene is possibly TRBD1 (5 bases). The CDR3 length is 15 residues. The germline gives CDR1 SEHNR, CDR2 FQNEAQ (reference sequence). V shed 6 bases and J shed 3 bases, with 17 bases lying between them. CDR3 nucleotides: TGTGCCAGCAGGGGGTCTGGGGCGGTTGACTATGGCTACACCTTC. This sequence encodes CASRGSGAVDYGYTF.

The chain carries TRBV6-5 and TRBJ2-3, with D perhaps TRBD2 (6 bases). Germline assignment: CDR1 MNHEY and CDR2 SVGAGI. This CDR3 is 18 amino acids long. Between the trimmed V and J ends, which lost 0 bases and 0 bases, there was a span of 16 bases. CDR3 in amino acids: CASSYSYYRTTSTDTQYF. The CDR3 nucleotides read TGTGCCAGCAGTTACTCCTACTATCGGACTACTAGCACAGATACGCAGTATTTT.

The CDR3 bases are TGTGCCAGCAGCCCCGGAGGAGGCTCCTACGAGCAGTACTTC. Protein product: CASSPGGGSYEQYF. The V and J genes are TRBV7-9 and TRBJ2-7; a weak D match, TRBD2 (5 bases). Germline V CDR1 and CDR2: SEHNR, FQNEAQ (reference sequence). The CDR3 spans 14 residues. Between the trimmed V and J ends, which lost 5 bases and 0 bases, there was a span of 11 bases.

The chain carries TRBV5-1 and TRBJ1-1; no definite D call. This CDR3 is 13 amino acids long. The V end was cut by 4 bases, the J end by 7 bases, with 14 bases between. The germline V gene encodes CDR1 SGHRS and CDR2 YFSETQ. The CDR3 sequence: CASSQQVKNEAFF. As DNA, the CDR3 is TGCGCCAGCAGCCAGCAGGTCAAAAATGAAGCTTTCTTT.

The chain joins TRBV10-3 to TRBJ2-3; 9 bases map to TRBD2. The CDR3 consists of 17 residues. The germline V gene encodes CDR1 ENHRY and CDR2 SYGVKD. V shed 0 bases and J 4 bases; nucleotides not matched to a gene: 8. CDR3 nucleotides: TGTGCCATCAGTGAGTCGGCGGGGGGGCCGAGTGCAGATACGCAGTATTTT. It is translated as CAISESAGGPSADTQYF.